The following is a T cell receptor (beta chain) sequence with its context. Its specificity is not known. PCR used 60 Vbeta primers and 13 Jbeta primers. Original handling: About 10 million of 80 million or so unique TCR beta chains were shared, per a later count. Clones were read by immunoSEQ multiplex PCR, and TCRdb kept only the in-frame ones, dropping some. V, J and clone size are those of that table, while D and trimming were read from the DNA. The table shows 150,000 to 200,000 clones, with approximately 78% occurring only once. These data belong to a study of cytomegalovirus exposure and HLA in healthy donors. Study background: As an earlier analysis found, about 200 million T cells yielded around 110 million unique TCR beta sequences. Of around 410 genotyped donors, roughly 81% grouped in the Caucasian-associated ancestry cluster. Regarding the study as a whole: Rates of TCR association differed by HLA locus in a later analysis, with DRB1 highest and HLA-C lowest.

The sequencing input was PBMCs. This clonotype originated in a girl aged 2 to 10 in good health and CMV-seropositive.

Here the CDR3 reads CASSELFSGREETQYF. The CDR3 DNA reads TGTGCCAGCAGTGAATTATTTAGCGGGAGGGAAGAGACCCAGTACTTC. The V and J genes are TRBV25-1 and TRBJ2-5, with 11 bases matching TRBD2. Trimming at V came to 1 base and at J to 3 bases, leaving 4 bases not matched to a gene. This CDR3 is built from 16 residues. Germline loops: CDR1 MGHDK, CDR2 SYGVNS. The complete variable domain, with remaining parts taken from reference TRBV25-1 and TRBJ2-5, reads EADIYQTPRYLVIGTGKKITLECSQTMGHDKMYWYQQDPGMELHLIHYSYGVNSTEKGDLSSESTVSRIRTEHFPLTLESARPSHTSQYLCASSELFSGREETQYFGPGTRLLVL.